What follows are 27 T cell receptor beta chains derived from one specimen sequenced in a study of T cell responses to AZD1222 COVID-19 vaccine. Profiling relied on immunoSEQ multiplex PCR, and the TCRdb table lists in-frame clones only, not all of them. The data hold 120,000 or so clones, with roughly 90% observed a single time. This material consisted of peripheral blood, taken on day 0 of AZD1222 vaccination. The source of these receptors is an adult in good health.

The count of this clone is one. The chain employs TRBV18 and TRBJ1-1, with no clear D. V gave up 3 bases and J gave up 5 bases, with 10 bases separating them. The CDR3 is 13 amino acids. The V gene's germline CDR1 is KGHSH and CDR2 LQKENI. CDR3: CASSPTVQTEAFF. The CDR3 DNA reads TGTGCCAGCTCACCGACCGTTCAGACTGAAGCTTTCTTT.

The rearrangement joins TRBV28 to TRBJ1-4; weak D call: TRBD1 (6 bases). The CDR3 has 17 residues. Germline-derived CDR1 and CDR2 are MDHEN and SYDVKM. The V end was cut by 0 bases, the J end by 5 bases, with 16 bases between. The chain's CDR3 is CASSLWGGGTGNEKLFF. The CDR3 nucleotides are TGTGCCAGCAGTTTATGGGGTGGGGGAACAGGGAATGAAAAACTGTTTTTT.

The chain is built from TRBV30 and TRBJ2-3; TRBD2 might be the D (6 bases). This CDR3 comprises 17 residues. Germline V gene lookup returns CDR1 GTSNPN and CDR2 SVGIG (reference sequence). V lost 1 base, J lost 2 bases, and 19 bases lay in between. The CDR3, as DNA: TGTGCCTGGAGTGGGCTAGCGCAAGCCTATAACACAGATACGCAGTATTTT. It encodes CAWSGLAQAYNTDTQYF.

The chain couples TRBV30 to TRBJ2-2; no reliable D call. The CDR3 sequence is 11 residues long. Trimming left V 2 bases short and J 7 bases short, with 5 bases between. Germline CDR1 and CDR2: GTSNPN and SVGIG (reference sequence). The DNA for the CDR3 is TGTGCCTGGAGTTTGATCGGGGAGCTGTTTTTT. Translated: CAWSLIGELFF.

The J gene is TRBJ1-5, the V gene TRBV2; D unclear. The germline CDR1 and CDR2 sequences are SNHLY and FYNNEI. V was clipped by 0 bases and J by 3 bases, with 3 bases between them. The CDR3 loop spans 13 amino acids. CDR3 in amino acids: CASSEADNQPQHF. CDR3 sequence (DNA): TGTGCCAGCAGTGAAGCTGACAATCAGCCCCAGCATTTT.

The chain employs TRBV2 and TRBJ2-3, with D tentatively TRBD1 (6 bases). Germline V gives CDR1 SNHLY, CDR2 FYNNEI. This CDR3 has 12 amino acids. The V end lost 5 bases, the J end lost 6 bases, and 9 bases lay between the germline ends. The CDR3 sequence is CASSTGIDTQYF. The CDR3 DNA reads TGTGCCAGCAGTACAGGGATCGATACGCAGTATTTT.

The gene calls are TRBV7-9 and TRBJ2-3, with D unclear. Germline CDR1 reads SEHNR; CDR2 reads FQNEAQ (reference sequence). The CDR3 covers 12 residues. With 2 bases removed from V and 4 bases from J, the gap between germline ends came to 4 bases. CDR3 DNA: TGTGCCAGCAGCTTATTCGCAGATACGCAGTATTTT. Residues: CASSLFADTQYF.

The chain is built from TRBV6-5 and TRBJ2-3; TRBD1 matches 8 bases. Germline CDR1 MNHEY, CDR2 SVGAGI. The V segment lost 6 bases and the J segment 4 bases; nucleotides outside the gene matches: 9. This CDR3 has 15 amino acids. The CDR3 bases are TGTGCCAGCAGGACCGGGACAGGTATAGCAGATACGCAGTATTTT. It encodes CASRTGTGIADTQYF.

The chain is built from TRBV7-9 and TRBJ2-1; the D is unclear. V was pared by 4 bases and J by 7 bases, with 5 bases between. This CDR3 is 11 amino acids long. The V gene's germline CDR1 is SEHNR and CDR2 FQNEAQ (reference sequence). This chain's CDR3 is CASSSNNEQFF. The CDR3 DNA is TGTGCCAGCAGCTCTAATAATGAGCAGTTCTTC.

This clone was recorded only once. The chain has TRBV5-8 and TRBJ2-7; 8 bases agree with TRBD1. The CDR3 spans 18 residues. CDR1 is SGHTS and CDR2 is YDEGEE in the germline V gene. V gave up 4 bases and J gave up 3 bases; unmatched junction bases: 18. DNA for the CDR3: TGTGCCAGCAGCCGTTGGGACGGAGGGACAGGTGCTCTCTACGAGCAGTACTTC. Its translation: CASSRWDGGTGALYEQYF.

The chain recombines TRBV19 with TRBJ1-5; the match to TRBD1 covers 9 bases. Germline CDR1 LNHDA, CDR2 SQIVND (reference sequence). CDR3 length: 13 residues. V lost 5 bases, J lost 7 bases, and 3 bases stayed unmatched. CDR3 nucleotide sequence: TGTGCCAGTAGTCCCGGACAGGGGCAGCCCCAGCATTTT. This translates into CASSPGQGQPQHF.

The chain links TRBV6-5 to TRBJ2-7; 9 bases are a match to TRBD1. The germline CDR1 and CDR2 sequences are MNHEY and SVGAGI. The CDR3 loop spans 14 amino acids. V dropped 5 bases and J dropped 1; count of bases not matched to a gene: 3. CDR3 sequence: CASSTGTGSYEQYF. The CDR3 bases are TGTGCCAGCAGTACCGGGACAGGGTCCTACGAGCAGTACTTC.

V is TRBV28 and J is TRBJ2-1; TRBD2 matches 12 bases. V trimming: 4 bases; J trimming: 4 bases; junction bases outside the gene matches: 2. Per the germline V gene, CDR1 is MDHEN and CDR2 is SYDVKM. The CDR3 covers 15 residues. CDR3 region: CASSWTSGTYNEQFF. The CDR3 DNA is TGTGCCAGCAGTTGGACTAGCGGGACTTACAATGAGCAGTTCTTC.

V usage is TRBV10-1 and J usage is TRBJ2-3; a weak D match, TRBD2 (6 bases). Germline loops: CDR1 WNHNN, CDR2 SYGVQD (reference sequence). V lost 3 bases and J lost 0, with 10 bases in between. This CDR3 has 15 amino acids. DNA for the CDR3: TGCGCCAGCAGTGACCGCGGGATGAGCACAGATACGCAGTATTTT. It encodes CASSDRGMSTDTQYF.

The rearrangement uses TRBV24-1 and TRBJ2-1, with 9 nucleotides matching TRBD1. V trimming: 3 bases; J trimming: 7 bases; junction bases outside the gene matches: 6. The germline V gene has CDR1 KGHDR and CDR2 SFDVKD. The CDR3 sequence is 15 residues long. The CDR3 DNA is TGTGCCACCAGTGATCCCGGGACAGGGCGTAATGAGCAGTTCTTC. Protein sequence: CATSDPGTGRNEQFF.

V and J are TRBV5-4 and TRBJ1-1; D might be TRBD1 (6 bases). The CDR3 sequence is 14 residues long. Per germline, CDR1 SGHNT and CDR2 YYREEE (reference sequence). The germline V and J ends were trimmed by 0 bases and 2 bases, with 8 bases remaining between them. The CDR3 nucleotides read TGTGCCAGCAGCTTGGGGGGGGCTAACACTGAAGCTTTCTTT. This gives the protein CASSLGGANTEAFF.

The chain is built from TRBV11-2 and TRBJ1-1; the D gene is possibly TRBD1 (5 bases). The length of the CDR3 is 15 residues. The germline CDR1 and CDR2 sequences are SGHAT and FQNNGV. Trimming removed 5 bases from V and 11 bases from J, with 24 bases in between. The CDR3: CASSAVGGRSRPAFF. For the CDR3, the DNA is TGTGCCAGCAGCGCTGTCGGGGGAAGGTCCCGACCGGCTTTCTTT.

This sequence joins TRBV30 and TRBJ2-1; D ambiguous. The V end was cut by 2 bases, the J end by 6 bases, with 5 bases between. The CDR3 is 11 amino acids. Germline V gives CDR1 GTSNPN, CDR2 SVGIG (reference sequence). This CDR3 is CAWSLTNEQFF. The CDR3, as DNA: TGTGCCTGGAGTCTAACCAATGAGCAGTTCTTC. Filled out from reference TRBV30 and TRBJ2-1, the complete variable domain reads SQTIHQWPATLVQPVGSPLSLECTVEGTSNPNLYWYRQAAGRGLQLLFYSVGIGQISSEVPQNLSASRPQDRQFILSSKKLLLSDSGFYLCAWSLTNEQFFGPGTRLTVL.

This chain links TRBV7-2 with TRBJ1-5; D is undetermined. V lost 2 bases to trimming and J lost 1 base, with 6 bases between them. Germline V gives CDR1 SGHTA, CDR2 FQGNSA. The CDR3 sequence is 14 residues long. CDR3 loop: CASSLRWSNQPQHF. The CDR3 DNA sequence: TGTGCCAGCAGCTTAAGATGGAGCAATCAGCCCCAGCATTTT.

This chain joins TRBV16 and TRBJ2-3; D ambiguous. Trimming pared 4 bases from V and 3 bases from J, leaving 11 bases between. The CDR3 runs 14 residues. Germline CDR1 is KGHSY and CDR2 is FQNENV. Here the CDR3 DNA reads TGTGCCAGCAGCCTTAATTCCGGGACAGATACGCAGTATTTT. Protein: CASSLNSGTDTQYF.

This sequence joins TRBV10-3 and TRBJ2-2, with 10 bases that match TRBD1. The germline gives CDR1 ENHRY, CDR2 SYGVKD. There are 15 residues in the CDR3. J gave up 6 bases and V 6 bases, and 7 bases lay outside the gene matches. For the CDR3, the DNA is TGTGCCATCAGGGGACAGGGGAGGTCGGCCGGGGAGCTGTTTTTT. Translated: CAIRGQGRSAGELFF.

This clone showed up just once. This CDR3 is also generated by other DNA sequences in the sample. This chain joins TRBV9 and TRBJ2-5, with 7 bases aligning to TRBD1. V lost 3 bases, J lost 5 bases, and 16 bases stayed unmatched. The CDR3 spans 17 residues. Looked up from germline, CDR1 is SGDLS and CDR2 is YYNGEE. CDR3 sequence reads: CASSGRRQGRRRETQYF. CDR3 coding DNA: TGTGCCAGCAGCGGACGCCGACAGGGTCGGCGACGGGAGACCCAGTACTTC.

The V call is TRBV5-1, the J call TRBJ2-3; tentative D call: TRBD2 (6 bases). Trimming pared 0 bases from V and 6 bases from J, leaving 11 bases between. The CDR3 contains 14 residues. The germline CDR1 and CDR2 sequences are SGHRS and YFSETQ. The CDR3 nucleotides are TGCGCCAGCAGCTTGGGGGGGACTGGGGATACGCAGTATTTT. This codes for CASSLGGTGDTQYF.

This chain connects TRBV9 to TRBJ1-1; D is unresolved. V lost 0 bases to trimming and J lost 2 bases, with 11 bases between them. Germline CDR1 is SGDLS and CDR2 is YYNGEE. The CDR3 consists of 15 residues. CDR3 sequence (DNA): TGTGCCAGCAGCGTAGAGAGTGAGGTAAACACTGAAGCTTTCTTT. Its translation: CASSVESEVNTEAFF. Full variable domain (remainder filled in from reference TRBV9 and TRBJ1-1): DSGVTQTPKHLITATGQRVTLRCSPRSGDLSVYWYQQSLDQGLQFLIQYYNGEERAKGNILERFSAQQFPDLHSELNLSSLELGDSALYFCASSVESEVNTEAFFGQGTRLTVV.

The chain couples TRBV5-1 to TRBJ2-5; 8 nucleotides match TRBD1. Unmatched junction bases numbered 11, after V lost 9 bases and J lost 4 bases. This CDR3 is built from 14 residues. Germline values: CDR1 SGHRS, CDR2 YFSETQ. This CDR3 is CATGQGRAGETQYF. In DNA form, the CDR3 reads TGCGCCACTGGACAGGGAAGGGCCGGAGAGACCCAGTACTTC.

The V call is TRBV7-3, the J call TRBJ2-1; 7 positions agree with TRBD2. V lost 5 bases to trimming and J lost 3 bases; unmatched junction nucleotides: 7. Per the germline V gene, CDR1 is SGHTA and CDR2 is FQGTGA. The CDR3 sequence is 15 residues long. CDR3 sequence reads: CASSPKSGIYNEQFF. CDR3 sequence (DNA): TGTGCCAGCAGCCCTAAAAGCGGGATCTACAATGAGCAGTTCTTC.

V usage is TRBV30 and J usage is TRBJ1-5; D might be TRBD1 (5 bases). V lost 4 bases, J lost 7 bases, and 11 bases lay in between. CDR1 GTSNPN and CDR2 SVGIG come from the germline V gene (reference sequence). The CDR3 contains 12 residues. CDR3 sequence reads: CAWNGGSQPQHF. The CDR3 DNA is TGTGCCTGGAACGGGGGGTCACAGCCCCAGCATTTT.